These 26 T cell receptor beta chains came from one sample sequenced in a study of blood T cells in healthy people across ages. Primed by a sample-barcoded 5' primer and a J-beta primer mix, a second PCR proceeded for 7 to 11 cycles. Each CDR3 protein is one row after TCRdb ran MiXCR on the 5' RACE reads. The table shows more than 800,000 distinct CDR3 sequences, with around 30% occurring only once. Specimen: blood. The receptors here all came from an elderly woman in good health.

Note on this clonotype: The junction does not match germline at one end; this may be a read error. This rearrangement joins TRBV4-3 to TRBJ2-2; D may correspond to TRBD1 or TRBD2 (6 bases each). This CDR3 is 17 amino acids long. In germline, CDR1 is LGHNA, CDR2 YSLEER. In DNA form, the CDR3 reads TGCGCCAGCAGCCAACTTTTAACAGGGCGGCGGACCGGGGGGCTGTTTTTT. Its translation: CASSQLLTGRRTGGLFF.

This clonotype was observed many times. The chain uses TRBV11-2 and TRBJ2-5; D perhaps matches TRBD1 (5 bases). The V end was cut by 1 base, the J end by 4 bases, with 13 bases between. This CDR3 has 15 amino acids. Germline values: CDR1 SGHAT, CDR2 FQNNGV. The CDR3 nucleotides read TGTGCCAGCAGCTTAGGTCAGGGATTGGGAGAGACCCAGTACTTC. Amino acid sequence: CASSLGQGLGETQYF.

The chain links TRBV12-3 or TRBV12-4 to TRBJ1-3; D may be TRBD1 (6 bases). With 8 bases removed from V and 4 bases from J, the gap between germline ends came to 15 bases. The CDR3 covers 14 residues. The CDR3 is CASSRRGLGNTIYF. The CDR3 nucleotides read TGTGCCAGCTCCAGGCGGGGGCTCGGAAACACCATATATTTT.

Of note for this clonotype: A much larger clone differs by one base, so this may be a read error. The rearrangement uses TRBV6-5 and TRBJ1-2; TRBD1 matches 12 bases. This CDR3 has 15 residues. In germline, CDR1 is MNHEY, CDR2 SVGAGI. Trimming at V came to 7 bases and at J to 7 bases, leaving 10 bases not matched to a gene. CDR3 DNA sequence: TGTGCCAGCAAGGGGACGGGACAGGGGGCAAGTGGCTACACCTTC. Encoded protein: CASKGTGQGASGYTF.

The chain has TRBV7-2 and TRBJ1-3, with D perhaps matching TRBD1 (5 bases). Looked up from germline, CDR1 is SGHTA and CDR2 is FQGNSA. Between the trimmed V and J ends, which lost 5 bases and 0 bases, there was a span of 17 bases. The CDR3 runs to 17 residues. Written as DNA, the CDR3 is TGTGCCAGCAGCCATTTCCCCACAGGCATCTCTGGAAACACCATATATTTT. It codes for CASSHFPTGISGNTIYF.

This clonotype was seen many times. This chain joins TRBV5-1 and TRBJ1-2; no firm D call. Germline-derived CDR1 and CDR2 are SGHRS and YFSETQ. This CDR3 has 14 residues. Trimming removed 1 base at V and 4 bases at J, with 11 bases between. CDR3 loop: CASSLQDGTYGYTF. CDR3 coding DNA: TGCGCCAGCAGCTTGCAGGACGGAACCTATGGCTACACCTTC.

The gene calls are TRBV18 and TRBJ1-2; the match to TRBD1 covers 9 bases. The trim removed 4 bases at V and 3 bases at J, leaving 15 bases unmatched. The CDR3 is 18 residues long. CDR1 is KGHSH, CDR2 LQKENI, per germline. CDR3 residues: CASSQSLLRDRVDYGYTF. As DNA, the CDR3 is TGTGCCAGCTCACAGTCGTTACTCCGGGACAGGGTCGACTATGGCTACACCTTC.

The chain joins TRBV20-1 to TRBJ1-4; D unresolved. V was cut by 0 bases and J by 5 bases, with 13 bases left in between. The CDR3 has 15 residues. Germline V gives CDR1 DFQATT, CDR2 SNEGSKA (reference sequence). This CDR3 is CSARDKRLLNEKLFF. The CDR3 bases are TGCAGTGCTAGAGATAAGCGACTGTTAAATGAAAAACTGTTTTTT.

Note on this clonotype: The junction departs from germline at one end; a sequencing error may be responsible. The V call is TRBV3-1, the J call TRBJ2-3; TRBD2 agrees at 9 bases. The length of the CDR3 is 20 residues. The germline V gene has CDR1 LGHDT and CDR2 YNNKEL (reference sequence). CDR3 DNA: TGTGCCAGCAGCCCGACGAGGAAAGGGGGCGCTAGCGGGATCACAGATACGCGGTATTTT. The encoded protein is CASSPTRKGGASGITDTRYF.

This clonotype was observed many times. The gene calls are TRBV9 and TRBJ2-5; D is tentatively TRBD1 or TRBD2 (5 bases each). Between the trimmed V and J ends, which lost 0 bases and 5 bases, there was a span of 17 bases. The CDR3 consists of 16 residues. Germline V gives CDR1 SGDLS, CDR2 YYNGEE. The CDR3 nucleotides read TGTGCCAGCAGCGTAGATAGGGGCAGCTGGGAGGAGACCCAGTACTTC. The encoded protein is CASSVDRGSWEETQYF.

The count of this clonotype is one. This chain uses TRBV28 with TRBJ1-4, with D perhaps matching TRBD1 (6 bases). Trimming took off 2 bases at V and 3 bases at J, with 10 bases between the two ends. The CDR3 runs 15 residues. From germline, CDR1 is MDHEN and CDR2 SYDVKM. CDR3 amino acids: CASSLRTAANEKLFF. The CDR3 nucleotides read TGTGCCAGCAGTTTACGGACAGCAGCTAATGAAAAACTGTTTTTT.

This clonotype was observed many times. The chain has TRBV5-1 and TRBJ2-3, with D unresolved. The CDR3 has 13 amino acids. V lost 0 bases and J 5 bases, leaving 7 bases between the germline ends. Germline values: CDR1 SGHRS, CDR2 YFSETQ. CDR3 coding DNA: TGCGCCAGCAGCTTGGAGGGATTAGATACGCAGTATTTT. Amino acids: CASSLEGLDTQYF.

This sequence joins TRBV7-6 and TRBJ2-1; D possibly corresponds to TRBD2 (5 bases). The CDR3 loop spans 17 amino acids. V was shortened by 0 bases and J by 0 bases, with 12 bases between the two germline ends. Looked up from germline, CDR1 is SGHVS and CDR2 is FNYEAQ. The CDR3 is CASSLAGPGSSYNEQFF. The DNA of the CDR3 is TGTGCCAGCAGCTTAGCCGGTCCGGGGAGCTCCTACAATGAGCAGTTCTTC.

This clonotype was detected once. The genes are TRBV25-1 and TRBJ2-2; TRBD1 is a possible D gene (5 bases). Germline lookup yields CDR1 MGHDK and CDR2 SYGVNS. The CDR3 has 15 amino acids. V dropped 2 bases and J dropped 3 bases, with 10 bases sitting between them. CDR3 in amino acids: CASSETAGYTGELFF. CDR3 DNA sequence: TGTGCCAGCAGTGAAACGGCAGGGTACACCGGGGAGCTGTTTTTT.

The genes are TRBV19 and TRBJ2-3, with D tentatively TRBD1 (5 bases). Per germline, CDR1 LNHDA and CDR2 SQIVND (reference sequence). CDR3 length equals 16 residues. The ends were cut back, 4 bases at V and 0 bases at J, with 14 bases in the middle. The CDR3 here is CASSKQASISTDTQYF. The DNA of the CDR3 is TGTGCCAGTAGTAAACAGGCTTCGATTAGCACAGATACGCAGTATTTT.

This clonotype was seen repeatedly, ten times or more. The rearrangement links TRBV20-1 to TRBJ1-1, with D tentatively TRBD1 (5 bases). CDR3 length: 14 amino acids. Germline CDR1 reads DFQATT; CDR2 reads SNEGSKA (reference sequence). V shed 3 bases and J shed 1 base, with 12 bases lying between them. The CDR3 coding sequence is TGCAGTGCTAGCCCGGGACGGAAGAACACTGAAGCTTTCTTT. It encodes CSASPGRKNTEAFF.

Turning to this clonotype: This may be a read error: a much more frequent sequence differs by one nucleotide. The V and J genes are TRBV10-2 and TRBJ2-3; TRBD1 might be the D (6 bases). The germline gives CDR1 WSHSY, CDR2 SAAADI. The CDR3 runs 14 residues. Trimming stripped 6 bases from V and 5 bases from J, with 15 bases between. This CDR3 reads CASRKQGSGDTQYF. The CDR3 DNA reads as TGCGCCAGCAGGAAACAGGGTTCAGGAGATACGCAGTATTTT.

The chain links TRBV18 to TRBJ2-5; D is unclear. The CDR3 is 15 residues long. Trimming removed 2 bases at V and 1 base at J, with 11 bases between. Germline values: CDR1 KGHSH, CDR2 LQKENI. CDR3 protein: CASSPVSVTQETQYF. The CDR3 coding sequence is TGTGCCAGCTCACCAGTTTCGGTTACCCAAGAGACCCAGTACTTC.

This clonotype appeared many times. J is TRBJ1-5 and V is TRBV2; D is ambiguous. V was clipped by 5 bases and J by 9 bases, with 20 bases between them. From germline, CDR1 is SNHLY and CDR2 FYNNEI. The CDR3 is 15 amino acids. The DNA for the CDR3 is TGTGCCAGCAGTCTACGATTACCCTGGACCGGGCCCCAGCATTTT. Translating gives CASSLRLPWTGPQHF.

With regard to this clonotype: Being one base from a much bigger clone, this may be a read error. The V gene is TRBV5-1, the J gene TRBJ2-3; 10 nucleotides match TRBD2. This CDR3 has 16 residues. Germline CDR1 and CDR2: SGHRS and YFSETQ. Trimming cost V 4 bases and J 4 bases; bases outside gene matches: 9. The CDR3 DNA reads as TGCGCCAGCAGCCACAGCGGGGGGGCCTTTCCAGATACGCAGTATTTT. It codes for CASSHSGGAFPDTQYF.

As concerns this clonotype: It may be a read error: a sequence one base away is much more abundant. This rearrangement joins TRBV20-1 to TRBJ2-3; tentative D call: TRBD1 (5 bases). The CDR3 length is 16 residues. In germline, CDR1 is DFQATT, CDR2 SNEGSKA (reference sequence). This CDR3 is CGARDGGQGHTDTQYF. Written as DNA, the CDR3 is TGCGGTGCTAGAGATGGCGGACAAGGGCACACAGATACGCAGTATTTT.

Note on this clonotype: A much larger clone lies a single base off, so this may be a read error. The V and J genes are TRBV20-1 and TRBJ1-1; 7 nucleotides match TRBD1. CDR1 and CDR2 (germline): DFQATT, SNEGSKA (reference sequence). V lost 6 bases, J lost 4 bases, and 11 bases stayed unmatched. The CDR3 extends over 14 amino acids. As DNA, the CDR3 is TGCAGTGCCTACCAGACAGGGAGAACCACTGAAGCTTTCTTT. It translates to CSAYQTGRTTEAFF.

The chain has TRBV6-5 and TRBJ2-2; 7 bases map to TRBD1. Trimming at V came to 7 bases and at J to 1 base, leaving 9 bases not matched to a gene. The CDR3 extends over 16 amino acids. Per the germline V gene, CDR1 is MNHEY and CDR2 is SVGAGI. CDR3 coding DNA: TGTGCCAGCATACCTAGACAGGGATTGAACACCGGGGAGCTGTTTTTT. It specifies CASIPRQGLNTGELFF.

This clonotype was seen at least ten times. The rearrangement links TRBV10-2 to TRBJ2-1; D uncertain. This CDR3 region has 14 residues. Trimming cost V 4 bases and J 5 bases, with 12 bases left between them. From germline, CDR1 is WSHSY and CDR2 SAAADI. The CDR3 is CASSAGPINNEQFF. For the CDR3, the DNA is TGCGCCAGCAGTGCCGGCCCTATTAACAATGAGCAGTTCTTC.

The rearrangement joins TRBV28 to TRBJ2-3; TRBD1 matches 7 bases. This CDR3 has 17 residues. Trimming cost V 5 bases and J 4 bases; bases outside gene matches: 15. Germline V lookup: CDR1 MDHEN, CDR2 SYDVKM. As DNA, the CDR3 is TGTGCCAGCAGTCCCGTCCTACAGGGGACCGGGGCAGATACGCAGTATTTT. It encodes CASSPVLQGTGADTQYF.

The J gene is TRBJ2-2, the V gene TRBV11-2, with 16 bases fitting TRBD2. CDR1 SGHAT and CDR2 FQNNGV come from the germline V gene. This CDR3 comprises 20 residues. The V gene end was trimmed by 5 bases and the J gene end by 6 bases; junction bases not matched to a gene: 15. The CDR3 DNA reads TGTGCCAGCAGCCCCGGCCCATGGGGACTAGCGGGGGGGACTTCCGGGGAGCTGTTTTTT. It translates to CASSPGPWGLAGGTSGELFF. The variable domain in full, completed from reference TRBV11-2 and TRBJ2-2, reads EAGVAQSPRYKIIEKRQSVAFWCNPISGHATLYWYQQILGQGPKLLIQFQNNGVVDDSQLPKDRFSAERLKGVDSTLKIQPAKLEDSAVYLCASSPGPWGLAGGTSGELFFGEGSRLTVL.